Here is one T cell receptor (beta chain) with its context. TCRdb's copy holds only in-frame clones and misses some; the assay was immunoSEQ multiplex PCR. The sample includes over 75,000 clones, around three quarters of them seen just once. These data are taken from a study of blood T cell repertoires in COVID-19. Study-level information: Both acute and convalescent COVID-19 samples were obtained from the United States, Italy and Spain.

The germline V gene encodes CDR1 MNHEY and CDR2 SVGAGI. CDR3 length: 15 residues. Trimming took off 3 bases at V and 3 bases at J, with 14 bases between the two ends. Sequenced: peripheral blood. The sequence was collected from a man aged 45 to 65 who had recovered from COVID-19. The chain has TRBV6-5 and TRBJ1-1; D might be TRBD1 (6 bases). CDR3 residues: CASSYSTGRYTEAFF. The CDR3 DNA follows: TGTGCCAGCAGTTATTCGACAGGAAGATACACTGAAGCTTTCTTT.